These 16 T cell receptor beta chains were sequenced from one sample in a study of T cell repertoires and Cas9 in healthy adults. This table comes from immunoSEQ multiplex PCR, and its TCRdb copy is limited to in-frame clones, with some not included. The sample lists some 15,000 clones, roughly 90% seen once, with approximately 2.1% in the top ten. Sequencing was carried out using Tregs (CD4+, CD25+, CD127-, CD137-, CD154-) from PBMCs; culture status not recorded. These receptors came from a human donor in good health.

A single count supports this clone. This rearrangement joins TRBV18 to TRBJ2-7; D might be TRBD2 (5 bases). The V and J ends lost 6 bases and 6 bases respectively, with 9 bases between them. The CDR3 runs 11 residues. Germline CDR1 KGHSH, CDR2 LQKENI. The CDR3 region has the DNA TGTGCCAGCTCCCAGGCGGGCGAGCAGTACTTC. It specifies CASSQAGEQYF.

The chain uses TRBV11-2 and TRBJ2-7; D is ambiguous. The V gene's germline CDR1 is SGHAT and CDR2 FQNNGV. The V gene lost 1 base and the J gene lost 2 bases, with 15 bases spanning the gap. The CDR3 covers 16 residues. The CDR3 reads CASSLVEMGITYEQYF. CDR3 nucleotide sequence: TGTGCCAGCAGCTTAGTCGAGATGGGTATAACCTACGAGCAGTACTTC.

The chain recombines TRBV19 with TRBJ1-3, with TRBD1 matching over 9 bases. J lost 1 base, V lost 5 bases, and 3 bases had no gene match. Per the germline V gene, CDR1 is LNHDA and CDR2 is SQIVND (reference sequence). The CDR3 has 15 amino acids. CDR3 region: CASSLQGASGNTIYF. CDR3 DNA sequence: TGTGCCAGTAGTCTACAGGGGGCTTCTGGAAACACCATATATTTT.

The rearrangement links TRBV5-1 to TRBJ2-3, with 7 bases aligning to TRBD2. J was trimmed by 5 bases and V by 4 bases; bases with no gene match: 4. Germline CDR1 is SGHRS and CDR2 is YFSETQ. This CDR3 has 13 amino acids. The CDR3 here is CASSPPGGDTQYF. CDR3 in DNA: TGCGCCAGCAGCCCGCCGGGGGGAGATACGCAGTATTTT.

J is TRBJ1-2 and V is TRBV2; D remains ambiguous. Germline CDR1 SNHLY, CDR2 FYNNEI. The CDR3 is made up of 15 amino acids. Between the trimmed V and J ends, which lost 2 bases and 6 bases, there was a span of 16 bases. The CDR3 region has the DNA TGTGCCAGCAGTGAATCTACTTGGGAGTCGCATGGCTACACCTTC. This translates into CASSESTWESHGYTF. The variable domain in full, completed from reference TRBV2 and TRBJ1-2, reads EPEVTQTPSHQVTQMGQEVILRCVPISNHLYFYWYRQILGQKVEFLVSFYNNEISEKSEIFDDQFSVERPDGSNFTLKIRSTKLEDSAMYFCASSESTWESHGYTFGSGTRLTVV.

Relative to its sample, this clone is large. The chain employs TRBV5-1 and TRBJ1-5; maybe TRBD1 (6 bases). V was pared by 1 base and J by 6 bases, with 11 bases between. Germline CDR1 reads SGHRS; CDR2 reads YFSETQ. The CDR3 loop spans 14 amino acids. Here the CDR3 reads CASSLLGGSQPQHF. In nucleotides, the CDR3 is TGCGCCAGCAGCTTGCTAGGGGGGAGTCAGCCCCAGCATTTT.

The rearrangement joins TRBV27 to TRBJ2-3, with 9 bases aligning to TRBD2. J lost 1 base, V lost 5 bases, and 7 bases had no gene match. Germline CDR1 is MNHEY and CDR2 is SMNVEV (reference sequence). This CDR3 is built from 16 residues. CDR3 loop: CASSPLRTSGTDTQYF. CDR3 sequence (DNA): TGTGCCAGCAGTCCACTCCGGACTAGCGGCACAGATACGCAGTATTTT.

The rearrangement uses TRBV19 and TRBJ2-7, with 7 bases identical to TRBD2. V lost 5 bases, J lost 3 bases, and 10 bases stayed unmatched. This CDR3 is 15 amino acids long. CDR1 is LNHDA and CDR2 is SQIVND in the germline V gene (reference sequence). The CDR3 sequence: CASSPHRDYYYEQYF. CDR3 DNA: TGTGCCAGTAGTCCGCACCGGGACTATTACTACGAGCAGTACTTC.

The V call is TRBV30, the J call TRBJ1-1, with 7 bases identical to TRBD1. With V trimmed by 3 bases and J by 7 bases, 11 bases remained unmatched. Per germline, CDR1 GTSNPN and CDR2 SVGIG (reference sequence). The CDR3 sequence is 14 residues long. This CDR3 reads CAWSKPGTANEAFF. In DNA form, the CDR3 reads TGTGCCTGGAGCAAACCAGGGACAGCTAATGAAGCTTTCTTT.

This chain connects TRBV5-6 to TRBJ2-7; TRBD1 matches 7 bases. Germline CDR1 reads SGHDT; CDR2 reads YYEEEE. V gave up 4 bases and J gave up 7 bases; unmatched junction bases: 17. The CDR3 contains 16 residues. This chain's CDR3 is CASSTPRTGAPGEQYF. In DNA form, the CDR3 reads TGTGCCAGCAGCACCCCCCGGACAGGTGCCCCGGGGGAGCAGTACTTC. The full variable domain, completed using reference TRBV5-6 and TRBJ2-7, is DAGVTQSPTHLIKTRGQQVTLRCSPKSGHDTVSWYQQALGQGPQFIFQYYEEEERQRGNFPDRFSGHQFPNYSSELNVNALLLGDSALYLCASSTPRTGAPGEQYFGPGTRLTVT.

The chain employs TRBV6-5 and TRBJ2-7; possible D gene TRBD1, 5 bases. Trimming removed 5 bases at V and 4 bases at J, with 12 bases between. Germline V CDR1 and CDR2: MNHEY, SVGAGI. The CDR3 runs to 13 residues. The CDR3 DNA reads TGTGCCAGCAGTAGGGGCTTACGGTACGAGCAGTACTTC. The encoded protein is CASSRGLRYEQYF.

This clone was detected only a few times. In DNA, the CDR3 is TGTGCCAGCAGTGAAGACTTCTACTCTGGAAACACCATATATTTT. Translated: CASSEDFYSGNTIYF. J is TRBJ1-3 and V is TRBV2; unclear D gene. Between the trimmed V and J ends, which lost 1 base and 0 bases, there was a span of 7 bases. Germline assignment: CDR1 SNHLY and CDR2 FYNNEI. This CDR3 has 15 amino acids.

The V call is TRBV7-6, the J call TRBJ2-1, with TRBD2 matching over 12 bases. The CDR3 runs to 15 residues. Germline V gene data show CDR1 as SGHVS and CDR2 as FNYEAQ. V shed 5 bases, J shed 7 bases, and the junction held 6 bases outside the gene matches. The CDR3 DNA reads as TGTGCCAGCAGCAATCTAGCGGGGGGGCCTAATGAGCAGTTCTTC. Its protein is CASSNLAGGPNEQFF.

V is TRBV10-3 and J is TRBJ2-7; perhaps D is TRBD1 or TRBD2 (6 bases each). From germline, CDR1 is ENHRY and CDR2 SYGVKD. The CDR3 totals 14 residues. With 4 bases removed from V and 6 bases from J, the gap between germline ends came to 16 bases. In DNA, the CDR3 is TGTGCCATCAGTGCGGACGGGGGCAGGCTCGAGCAGTACTTC. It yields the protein CAISADGGRLEQYF.

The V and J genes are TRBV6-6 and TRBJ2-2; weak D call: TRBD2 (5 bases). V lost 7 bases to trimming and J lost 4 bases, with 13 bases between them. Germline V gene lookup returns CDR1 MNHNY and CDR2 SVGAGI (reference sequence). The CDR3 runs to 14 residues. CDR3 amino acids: CASTGVGVTGELFF. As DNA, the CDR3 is TGTGCCAGCACCGGGGTCGGGGTCACCGGGGAGCTGTTTTTT.

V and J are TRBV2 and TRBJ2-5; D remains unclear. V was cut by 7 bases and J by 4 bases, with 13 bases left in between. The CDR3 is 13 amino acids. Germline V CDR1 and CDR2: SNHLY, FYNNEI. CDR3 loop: CASTPLARETQYF. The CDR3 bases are TGTGCCAGCACCCCACTGGCGCGAGAGACCCAGTACTTC.